A single sample is the source of the 22 T cell receptor beta chains below, sequenced in a study of CD8 T cells in ankylosing spondylitis. Findings and limits, study-wide: About 8 highly homologous variants made up a TCR beta motif that seemed to typify ankylosing spondylitis blood.

TCRdb ran MiXCR on the 5' RACE reads and lists one entry per CDR3 protein. The table has 650,000 to 800,000 distinct CDR3 sequences, roughly 20% seen once. These TCRs are of unknown antigen specificity. The sample was blood, either unsorted or a sorted T cell fraction (not recorded which). The receptors come from a male donor with ankylosing spondylitis.

This clonotype was recorded once. The chain recombines TRBV2 with TRBJ2-7, with 8 bases matching TRBD1. The CDR3 is made up of 17 amino acids. Per germline, CDR1 SNHLY and CDR2 FYNNEI. V shed 5 bases, J shed 3 bases, and the junction held 15 bases outside the gene matches. CDR3 nucleotide sequence: TGTGCCAGCAGTCGGGACAGGCCCCTACACAACCTCTACGAGCAGTACTTC. Encoded protein: CASSRDRPLHNLYEQYF.

This clonotype was found a few times. The J gene is TRBJ2-7, the V gene TRBV11-1, with 13 bases that match TRBD2. Trimming took 5 bases from V and 2 from J; bases not matched to a gene: 15. Germline CDR1 reads SGHAT; CDR2 reads FQDESV (reference sequence). The CDR3 is 19 residues long. The DNA of the CDR3 is TGTGCCAGCAGCAAACAGTACTCCAGGGGACTAGCGGGAACCTACGAGCAGTACTTC. It specifies CASSKQYSRGLAGTYEQYF.

This clonotype was observed many times. The chain is built from TRBV4-1 and TRBJ2-4, with a tentative D call TRBD1 (6 bases). The CDR3 is 15 residues long. V lost 1 base and J lost 7, with 14 bases in between. Looked up from germline, CDR1 is MGHRA and CDR2 is YSYEKL. This CDR3 is CASSQVRTAINIQYF. As DNA, the CDR3 is TGCGCCAGCAGCCAAGTTCGGACAGCCATTAACATTCAGTACTTC.

This clonotype was found a few times. The rearrangement uses TRBV6-1 and TRBJ1-6; D is ambiguous. The V end was cut by 3 bases, the J end by 3 bases, with 6 bases between. There are 14 residues in the CDR3. The germline V gene encodes CDR1 MNHNS and CDR2 SASEGT. The CDR3 bases are TGTGCCAGCAGTGAGAGACACTATAATTCACCCCTCCACTTT. Residues: CASSERHYNSPLHF.

In this sample, this clonotype turned up a few times. V and J are TRBV2 and TRBJ2-3, with D perhaps TRBD1 (6 bases). Germline CDR1 SNHLY, CDR2 FYNNEI. Trimming took 2 bases from V and 3 from J, leaving 9 bases between them. The CDR3 loop spans 14 amino acids. In nucleotides, the CDR3 is TGTGCCAGCAGTGAATGGGACACAACAGATACGCAGTATTTT. It translates to CASSEWDTTDTQYF.

V and J are TRBV7-9 and TRBJ2-7; 7 bases map to TRBD1. Looked up from germline, CDR1 is SEHNR and CDR2 is FQNEAQ (reference sequence). V trimming: 5 bases; J trimming: 2 bases; junction bases outside the gene matches: 9. The CDR3 has 15 amino acids. The CDR3 region is CASSPQTGFPYEQYF. As DNA, the CDR3 is TGTGCCAGCAGCCCGCAGACAGGGTTTCCCTACGAGCAGTACTTC.

This clonotype appeared a few times. The J gene is TRBJ2-7, the V gene TRBV6-1; D might be TRBD1 or TRBD2, each matching 5 bases. CDR3 size: 13 residues. CDR1 and CDR2 (germline): MNHNS, SASEGT. Trimming cost V 6 bases and J 1 base, with 10 bases left between them. In DNA form, the CDR3 reads TGTGCCAGCAGGAGGGGTGAGTCCTACGAGCAGTACTTC. Translating gives CASRRGESYEQYF.

The rearrangement links TRBV12-3 or TRBV12-4 to TRBJ2-7; D is perhaps TRBD1 (6 bases). V was clipped by 5 bases and J by 2 bases, with 13 bases between them. The CDR3 extends over 14 amino acids. CDR3 in DNA: TGTGCCAGCAGTCCTATCGGACAGACCTACGAGCAGTACTTC. Amino acids: CASSPIGQTYEQYF.

The rearrangement links TRBV4-1 to TRBJ1-3, with a tentative D call TRBD1 (6 bases). The CDR3 extends over 15 amino acids. V was clipped by 4 bases and J by 4 bases, with 14 bases between them. Germline V lookup: CDR1 MGHRA, CDR2 YSYEKL. The CDR3 nucleotides are TGCGCCAGCAGCCTATACAGGGAGGACGGAAACACCATATATTTT. Its translation: CASSLYREDGNTIYF.

The chain carries TRBV5-1 and TRBJ1-5, with D tentatively TRBD1 (5 bases). This CDR3 contains 15 residues. Deletions cut 0 bases from V and 8 bases from J, with 15 bases between. Germline V gene sequence: CDR1 SGHRS, CDR2 YFSETQ. DNA for the CDR3: TGCGCCAGCAGCTTGGAGGGGCAGGCCTGGGAGCCCCAGCATTTT. It encodes CASSLEGQAWEPQHF.

This clonotype occurred many times. J is TRBJ1-5 and V is TRBV20-1; the match to TRBD1 covers 9 bases. Per the germline V gene, CDR1 is DFQATT and CDR2 is SNEGSKA (reference sequence). CDR3 length equals 16 residues. V lost 6 bases and J lost 5; bases outside the gene matches: 14. The CDR3 spells CSALNLGQGWDQPQHF. CDR3 in DNA: TGCAGTGCCCTTAACCTGGGACAGGGTTGGGATCAGCCCCAGCATTTT.

This sequence joins TRBV27 and TRBJ2-3; TRBD2 agrees at 9 bases. Germline V lookup: CDR1 MNHEY, CDR2 SMNVEV (reference sequence). The CDR3 runs to 16 residues. After removal of 4 bases from V and 0 bases from J, the junction contained 5 bases not matched to a gene. In nucleotides, the CDR3 is TGTGCCAGCAGTTCCAGACTAGCGGATAGCACAGATACGCAGTATTTT. This encodes CASSSRLADSTDTQYF.

The V call is TRBV12-3 or TRBV12-4, the J call TRBJ2-3; D not resolved. Trimming left V 4 bases short and J 2 bases short, with 13 bases between. This CDR3 has 15 residues. CDR3 protein: CASSYGSFLTDTQYF. The CDR3 DNA reads TGTGCCAGCAGTTACGGCAGCTTCCTCACAGATACGCAGTATTTT.

Only a few counts were recorded for this clonotype. The chain recombines TRBV15 with TRBJ2-7; a possible D gene is TRBD2 (7 bases). The CDR3 has 14 amino acids. CDR1 and CDR2 from the germline V gene are LNHNV and YYDKDF (reference sequence). V was cut by 1 base and J by 6 bases, with 13 bases left in between. This CDR3 is CATSRGTGGVEQYF. In nucleotides, the CDR3 is TGTGCCACCAGCAGAGGAACGGGGGGCGTCGAGCAGTACTTC.

The gene calls are TRBV9 and TRBJ2-3, with 11 nucleotides matching TRBD2. The trim removed 3 bases at V and 3 bases at J, leaving 12 bases unmatched. In germline, CDR1 is SGDLS, CDR2 YYNGEE. The CDR3 consists of 18 residues. This CDR3 reads CASSATSATSGATDTQYF. CDR3 in DNA: TGTGCCAGCAGCGCCACGAGTGCGACTAGCGGGGCAACAGATACGCAGTATTTT.

The V and J genes are TRBV5-4 and TRBJ1-1; TRBD1 agrees at 8 bases. CDR1 is SGHNT and CDR2 is YYREEE in the germline V gene (reference sequence). J gave up 5 bases and V 4 bases, and 10 bases lay outside the gene matches. CDR3 length equals 15 residues. The CDR3 loop reads CASSPTGGGRTEAFF. As DNA, the CDR3 is TGTGCCAGCAGCCCTACAGGGGGGGGGCGTACTGAAGCTTTCTTT. The variable domain in full, completed from reference TRBV5-4 and TRBJ1-1, reads ETGVTQSPTHLIKTRGQQVTLRCSSQSGHNTVSWYQQALGQGPQFIFQYYREEENGRGNFPPRFSGLQFPNYSSELNVNALELDDSALYLCASSPTGGGRTEAFFGQGTRLTVV.

Regarding this clonotype: Given the absence of the conserved phenylalanine or tryptophan at the CDR3 end, a read error is likely. The V and J genes are TRBV2 and TRBJ2-1, with D possibly matching TRBD1 (6 bases). Trimming cost V 7 bases and J 3 bases, with 10 bases left between them. In germline, CDR1 is SNHLY, CDR2 FYNNEI. The CDR3 consists of 13 residues. CDR3 coding DNA: TGTGCCAGCACCATGGACAGCTACAATGAGCAGTTCTCC. Amino acids: CASTMDSYNEQFS.

This clonotype occurred a few times. The V and J genes are TRBV20-1 and TRBJ2-7, with 10 bases fitting TRBD2. The CDR3 is made up of 13 amino acids. CDR1 DFQATT and CDR2 SNEGSKA come from the germline V gene (reference sequence). V shed 5 bases and J 4 bases; nucleotides not matched to a gene: 5. CDR3 sequence (DNA): TGCAGTGCTTCCCCGACTAGCGGGTACGAGCAGTACTTC. This encodes CSASPTSGYEQYF.

This clonotype was counted a few times. The genes are TRBV12-3 or TRBV12-4 and TRBJ2-7; TRBD1 matches at 10 bases. J was trimmed by 2 bases and V by 10 bases; bases with no gene match: 5. This CDR3 spans 13 amino acids. The CDR3 region has the DNA TGTGCCAACGGGACAGGGGCGGCCTACGAGCAGTACTTC. Its protein product is CANGTGAAYEQYF.

The chain joins TRBV4-1 to TRBJ2-1; D remains ambiguous. Per germline, CDR1 MGHRA and CDR2 YSYEKL. CDR3 length: 15 residues. Between the trimmed V and J ends, which lost 4 bases and 6 bases, there was a span of 16 bases. The CDR3 reads CASSPFAESRNEQFF. The CDR3 nucleotides read TGCGCCAGCAGCCCCTTTGCGGAGTCCCGCAATGAGCAGTTCTTC.

The rearrangement joins TRBV10-3 to TRBJ2-1, with D possibly TRBD1 on 5 matching bases. Germline CDR1 is ENHRY and CDR2 is SYGVKD. The V and J ends lost 7 bases and 7 bases respectively, with 14 bases between them. This CDR3 contains 13 residues. The CDR3 region has the DNA TGTGCCATCAAGGGGCCGCTAGTGAATGAGCAGTTCTTC. It specifies CAIKGPLVNEQFF.

In this sample, this clonotype turned up many times. The chain links TRBV3-1 to TRBJ1-5, with a weak D call TRBD1 (6 bases). The CDR3 length is 18 residues. V lost 1 base and J 3 bases, leaving 19 bases between the germline ends. Germline V gene sequence: CDR1 LGHDT, CDR2 YNNKEL (reference sequence). CDR3 coding DNA: TGTGCCAGCAGCCAAGGGGTGGGGGGCGCGTCCCACAATCAGCCCCAGCATTTT. It encodes CASSQGVGGASHNQPQHF. Together with reference TRBV3-1 and TRBJ1-5, the CDR3 gives the full variable domain: DTAVSQTPKYLVTQMGNDKSIKCEQNLGHDTMYWYKQDSKKFLKIMFSYNNKELIINETVPNRFSPKSPDKAHLNLHINSLELGDSAVYFCASSQGVGGASHNQPQHFGDGTRLSIL.